Presented here are 23 T cell receptor beta chains from one specimen sequenced in a study of shared clonotypes between healthy human individuals. Measured with immunoSEQ multiplex PCR; TCRdb has only the in-frame clones, and not every one. This repertoire shows roughly 500,000 clones, 79% found once; its top ten account for 10% to 15%. Sample: PBMCs. These receptors originate from a woman in her thirties or forties in good health. Some clones in this sample may be carry-over from other donors' samples.

V is TRBV4-3 and J is TRBJ2-6, with D possibly being TRBD1 or TRBD2 (6 bases each). This CDR3 region has 18 residues. The V end was cut by 1 base, the J end by 0 bases, with 13 bases between. Germline V CDR1 and CDR2: LGHNA, YSLEER. This chain's CDR3 is CASSQVKGGFSGANVLTF. The CDR3 nucleotides are TGCGCCAGCAGCCAAGTTAAGGGGGGATTCTCTGGGGCCAACGTCCTGACTTTC.

The CDR3 spells CASSLPGGLQETQYF. The CDR3 nucleotides read TGTGCCAGCAGCCTGCCGGGGGGACTCCAAGAGACCCAGTACTTC. The V and J genes are TRBV5-4 and TRBJ2-5, with 7 positions matching TRBD2. V shed 4 bases and J 1 base; nucleotides not matched to a gene: 7. The CDR3 consists of 15 residues. CDR1 is SGHNT and CDR2 is YYREEE in the germline V gene (reference sequence).

The V gene is TRBV27, the J gene TRBJ2-1; 7 bases align to TRBD2. Germline-derived CDR1 and CDR2 are MNHEY and SMNVEV (reference sequence). The CDR3 has 15 residues. J gave up 2 bases and V 3 bases, and 4 bases lay outside the gene matches. The CDR3 reads CASSFTGGTYNEQFF. DNA of the CDR3: TGTGCCAGCAGTTTCACGGGAGGAACCTACAATGAGCAGTTCTTC.

A few counts support this clone. The CDR3, as DNA: TGTGCCAGCAGCCGGGACATGGGTGAAAAACTGTTTTTT. This codes for CASSRDMGEKLFF. V usage is TRBV7-9 and J usage is TRBJ1-4, with D tentatively TRBD1 (6 bases). Germline loops: CDR1 SEHNR, CDR2 FQNEAQ (reference sequence). The V end lost 5 bases, the J end lost 7 bases, and 11 bases lay between the germline ends. CDR3 length equals 13 residues.

With regard to this clone: Just one base apart from a much larger clone, this may be a read error. The rearrangement joins TRBV14 to TRBJ1-3, with D hard to call. The CDR3 has 12 residues. In germline, CDR1 is SGHDN, CDR2 FVKESK. Trimming left V 4 bases short and J 2 bases short, with 3 bases between. The CDR3 loop reads CASSRTGNTIYF. CDR3 nucleotides: TGTGCCAGCAGCCGCACTGGAAACACCATATATTTT.

The V and J genes are TRBV27 and TRBJ1-5, with D maybe TRBD1 (6 bases). Germline CDR1 and CDR2: MNHEY and SMNVEV (reference sequence). The CDR3 runs 15 residues. Deletions cut 4 bases from V and 0 bases from J, with 10 bases between. CDR3 amino acids: CASSSYRDSNQPQHF. The DNA for the CDR3 is TGTGCCAGCAGTTCCTACAGGGATAGCAATCAGCCCCAGCATTTT.

The chain carries TRBV7-2 and TRBJ2-3; D not certain. The V end lost 0 bases, the J end lost 5 bases, and 9 bases lay between the germline ends. The CDR3 extends over 14 amino acids. In germline, CDR1 is SGHTA, CDR2 FQGNSA. Here the CDR3 reads CASSLALAVDTQYF. DNA for the CDR3: TGTGCCAGCAGCTTAGCGCTGGCGGTAGATACGCAGTATTTT. The full variable domain, completed using reference TRBV7-2 and TRBJ2-3, is GAGVSQSPSNKVTEKGKDVELRCDPISGHTALYWYRQSLGQGLEFLIYFQGNSAPDKSGLPSDRFSAERTGGSVSTLTIQRTQQEDSAVYLCASSLALAVDTQYFGPGTRLTVL.

The chain uses TRBV27 and TRBJ2-3, with unresolved D. The germline V gene encodes CDR1 MNHEY and CDR2 SMNVEV (reference sequence). This CDR3 is 14 amino acids long. Trimming removed 5 bases at V and 4 bases at J, with 13 bases between. The CDR3 loop is CASSPTPTPDTQYF. The CDR3 DNA reads TGTGCCAGCAGTCCAACGCCTACCCCAGATACGCAGTATTTT.

V is TRBV7-3 and J is TRBJ2-2; D is ambiguous. The V end was cut by 3 bases, the J end by 0 bases, with 5 bases between. There are 14 residues in the CDR3. Germline V gives CDR1 SGHTA, CDR2 FQGTGA. CDR3 coding DNA: TGTGCCAGCAGCTTTAGGGCGAACACCGGGGAGCTGTTTTTT. Protein product: CASSFRANTGELFF. Supplemented by reference TRBV7-3 and TRBJ2-2, the full variable domain reads GAGVSQTPSNKVTEKGKYVELRCDPISGHTALYWYRQSLGQGPEFLIYFQGTGAADDSGLPNDRFFAVRPEGSVSTLKIQRTERGDSAVYLCASSFRANTGELFFGEGSRLTVL.

This clone was picked up one time. This chain uses TRBV4-3 with TRBJ2-1; 8 positions agree with TRBD2. Germline V lookup: CDR1 LGHNA, CDR2 YSLEER. The CDR3 has 16 amino acids. The V gene end was trimmed by 4 bases and the J gene end by 3 bases; junction bases not matched to a gene: 8. The CDR3 sequence: CASSRRAGAYYNEQFF. The DNA for the CDR3 is TGCGCCAGCAGCCGAAGAGCGGGAGCTTACTACAATGAGCAGTTCTTC.

This clone was counted between two and nine times. V gene TRBV4-1 combines with J gene TRBJ1-2; tentative D call: TRBD1 (5 bases). The V end lost 1 base, the J end lost 0 bases, and 15 bases lay between the germline ends. Germline V gene data show CDR1 as MGHRA and CDR2 as YSYEKL. The CDR3 runs to 17 residues. In DNA form, the CDR3 reads TGCGCCAGCAGCCAAGCCCCGGGGCAGGGAACTAACTATGGCTACACCTTC. This sequence encodes CASSQAPGQGTNYGYTF.

V is TRBV2 and J is TRBJ2-7; D not resolved. CDR1 SNHLY and CDR2 FYNNEI come from the germline V gene. This CDR3 is 13 amino acids long. V was pared by 3 bases and J by 3 bases, with 9 bases between. The CDR3 here is CASSDMWGYEQYF. The CDR3 DNA reads TGTGCCAGCAGTGATATGTGGGGCTACGAGCAGTACTTC.

The CDR3 sequence: CASSSTSGPYNEQFF. The CDR3 DNA reads TGTGCCAGCAGCTCGACTAGCGGCCCGTACAATGAGCAGTTCTTC. This chain connects TRBV6-4 to TRBJ2-1; 9 bases line up with TRBD2. CDR3 size: 15 residues. CDR1 MRHNA and CDR2 SNTAGT come from the germline V gene. After removal of 6 bases from V and 4 bases from J, the junction contained 7 bases not matched to a gene.

The rearrangement links TRBV11-1 to TRBJ2-2, with 12 bases matching TRBD2. The CDR3 is 16 amino acids. Per germline, CDR1 SGHAT and CDR2 FQDESV (reference sequence). V dropped 5 bases and J dropped 5; count of bases not matched to a gene: 6. The chain's CDR3 is CASSRLAGVRTGELFF. The CDR3 nucleotides are TGTGCCAGCAGCAGACTAGCGGGAGTGAGAACCGGGGAGCTGTTTTTT. Full variable domain (rest looked up from reference TRBV11-1 and TRBJ2-2): EAEVAQSPRYKITEKSQAVAFWCDPISGHATLYWYRQILGQGPELLVQFQDESVVDDSQLPKDRFSAERLKGVDSTLKIQPAELGDSAMYLCASSRLAGVRTGELFFGEGSRLTVL.

The chain recombines TRBV6-5 with TRBJ2-2, with D perhaps matching TRBD1 (5 bases). Germline V gene data show CDR1 as MNHEY and CDR2 as SVGAGI. Trimming took 0 bases from V and 2 from J, leaving 10 bases between them. The CDR3 runs to 16 residues. CDR3 in DNA: TGTGCCAGCAGTTACTCGGCACAGGCAAACACCGGGGAGCTGTTTTTT. Translated: CASSYSAQANTGELFF.

The V gene is TRBV30, the J gene TRBJ1-6; no firm D call. In germline, CDR1 is GTSNPN, CDR2 SVGIG (reference sequence). This CDR3 has 12 amino acids. V was trimmed by 0 bases and J by 11 bases, leaving 8 bases between them. DNA of the CDR3: TGTGCCTGGAGTGTGCCGGGTGCACCCCTCCACTTT. It is translated as CAWSVPGAPLHF.

Only a few counts were recorded for this clone. The rearrangement links TRBV28 to TRBJ2-7, with D possibly being TRBD1 (6 bases). This CDR3 is 11 amino acids long. With 5 bases removed from V and 12 bases from J, the gap between germline ends came to 14 bases. CDR1 MDHEN and CDR2 SYDVKM come from the germline V gene. CDR3 DNA: TGTGCCAGCAGTACACCGACAGGTTCGTACTTC. This encodes CASSTPTGSYF. The full variable domain, rest sourced from reference TRBV28 and TRBJ2-7, is DVKVTQSSRYLVKRTGEKVFLECVQDMDHENMFWYRQDPGLGLRLIYFSYDVKMKEKGDIPEGYSVSREKKERFSLILESASTNQTSMYLCASSTPTGSYFGPGTRLTVT.

The chain employs TRBV30 and TRBJ1-1; unclear D gene. Germline CDR1 GTSNPN, CDR2 SVGIG (reference sequence). V dropped 0 bases and J dropped 1 base, with 6 bases sitting between them. This CDR3 has 13 amino acids. The CDR3 here is CAWSVRPNTEAFF. CDR3 sequence (DNA): TGTGCCTGGAGTGTACGGCCGAACACTGAAGCTTTCTTT.

The chain recombines TRBV4-1 with TRBJ2-3, with TRBD1 matching over 7 bases. V lost 4 bases, J lost 2 bases, and 6 bases stayed unmatched. Germline CDR1 MGHRA, CDR2 YSYEKL. This CDR3 has 15 amino acids. CDR3 protein: CASSLTGAPTDTQYF. CDR3 DNA: TGCGCCAGCAGCCTCACAGGGGCCCCCACAGATACGCAGTATTTT.

This clone appeared a single time. J is TRBJ2-1 and V is TRBV4-3; D may be TRBD2 (6 bases). The CDR3 is 15 amino acids. Germline values: CDR1 LGHNA, CDR2 YSLEER. The germline V and J ends were trimmed by 2 bases and 1 base, with 9 bases remaining between them. DNA of the CDR3: TGCGCCAGCAGCCAACAGAGCGGGTCCTACAATGAGCAGTTCTTC. Translated, it gives CASSQQSGSYNEQFF.

This clone was counted ten times or more. The V gene is TRBV2, the J gene TRBJ1-1, with a tentative D call TRBD1 (6 bases). V gave up 2 bases and J gave up 5 bases, with 15 bases separating them. CDR1 is SNHLY and CDR2 is FYNNEI in the germline V gene. The CDR3 has 15 residues. CDR3 nucleotide sequence: TGTGCCAGCAGTGAATTCCAGGGGTCGGGGACTGAAGCTTTCTTT. This translates into CASSEFQGSGTEAFF.

Comments on this clone: Given a far larger clone just one base away, this is likely a sequencing read error. The chain combines TRBV28 with TRBJ1-5, with a tentative D call TRBD1 (5 bases). The germline V gene encodes CDR1 MDHEN and CDR2 SYDVKM. There are 16 residues in the CDR3. V was shortened by 2 bases and J by 3 bases, with 14 bases between the two germline ends. CDR3 residues: CASSLATDSYNQPQHF. For the CDR3, the DNA is TGTGCCAGCAGTTTAGCCACAGACAGCTACAATCAGCCCCAGCATTTT.

This chain links TRBV4-3 with TRBJ1-2; no reliable D call. The CDR3 is made up of 15 amino acids. V was cut by 0 bases and J by 1 base, with 9 bases left in between. The germline CDR1 and CDR2 sequences are LGHNA and YSLEER. The CDR3 DNA follows: TGCGCCAGCAGCCAAGAGGCAAACGGTAACTATGGCTACACCTTC. This translates into CASSQEANGNYGYTF.